These 5 T cell receptor beta chains were all obtained from the same sample, sequenced in a study of shared clonotypes between healthy human individuals. Libraries were prepared by immunoSEQ multiplex PCR; TCRdb keeps only in-frame clonotypes and omits some of them. Of about 330,000 clones listed, 74% are singletons. The sample comprised memory CD4+ T cells sorted from blood. This sample's subset: CD45RA-negative fraction. The receptors were gathered from a man aged 25-40 years in good health.

This sequence joins TRBV5-5 and TRBJ1-6; TRBD1 is a possible D gene (5 bases). The CDR3 sequence is 15 residues long. Trimming shortened V by 1 base and J by 8 bases, and 13 bases separated the two germline ends. From germline, CDR1 is SGHKS and CDR2 YYEKEE (reference sequence). CDR3 residues: CASSLTGAEDSPLHF. In DNA form, the CDR3 reads TGTGCCAGCAGCTTGACCGGGGCTGAGGATTCACCCCTCCACTTT.

The chain recombines TRBV6-1 with TRBJ2-2; 7 bases line up with TRBD1. The CDR3 runs 16 residues. V lost 3 bases and J lost 2; bases outside the gene matches: 6. The germline CDR1 and CDR2 sequences are MNHNS and SASEGT. CDR3 sequence: CASSDEGDSNTGELFF. The CDR3 DNA reads as TGTGCCAGCAGTGACGAGGGGGACAGTAACACCGGGGAGCTGTTTTTT.

This clone was counted only a few times. The CDR3 here is CASSSTGTGEETQYF. Written as DNA, the CDR3 is TGCGCCAGCAGCTCAACCGGGACAGGGGAAGAGACCCAGTACTTC. This chain connects TRBV5-1 to TRBJ2-5; 10 bases are a match to TRBD1. V dropped 3 bases and J dropped 3; count of bases not matched to a gene: 5. The CDR3 is 15 residues long. The germline V gene has CDR1 SGHRS and CDR2 YFSETQ.

The genes are TRBV9 and TRBJ2-1; TRBD2 matches at 7 bases. In germline, CDR1 is SGDLS, CDR2 YYNGEE. CDR3 length: 15 amino acids. V gave up 0 bases and J gave up 10 bases; unmatched junction bases: 10. The chain's CDR3 is CASSVAGGSRGEQFF. The CDR3 nucleotides read TGTGCCAGCAGCGTAGCGGGCGGGAGCCGGGGGGAGCAGTTCTTC.

This chain uses TRBV25-1 with TRBJ1-4, with D unresolved. Germline V gene lookup returns CDR1 MGHDK and CDR2 SYGVNS. CDR3 length: 13 residues. Trimming left V 7 bases short and J 3 bases short, with 9 bases between. CDR3: CASNGRANEKLFF. The CDR3, as DNA: TGTGCCAGCAACGGGAGAGCTAATGAAAAACTGTTTTTT.